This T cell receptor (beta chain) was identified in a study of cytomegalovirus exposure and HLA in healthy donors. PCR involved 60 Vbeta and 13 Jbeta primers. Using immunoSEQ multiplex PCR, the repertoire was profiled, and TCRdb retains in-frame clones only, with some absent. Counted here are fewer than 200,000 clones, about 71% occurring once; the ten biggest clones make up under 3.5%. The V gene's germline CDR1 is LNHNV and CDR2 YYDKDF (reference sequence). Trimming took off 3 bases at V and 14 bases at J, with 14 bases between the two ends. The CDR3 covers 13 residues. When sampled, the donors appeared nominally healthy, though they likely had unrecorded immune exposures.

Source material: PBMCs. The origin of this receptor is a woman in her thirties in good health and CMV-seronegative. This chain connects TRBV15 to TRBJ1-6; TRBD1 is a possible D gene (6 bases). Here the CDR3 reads CATSSRQAGTLHF. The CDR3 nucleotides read TGTGCCACCAGCAGCAGACAGGCCGGGACCCTCCACTTT.